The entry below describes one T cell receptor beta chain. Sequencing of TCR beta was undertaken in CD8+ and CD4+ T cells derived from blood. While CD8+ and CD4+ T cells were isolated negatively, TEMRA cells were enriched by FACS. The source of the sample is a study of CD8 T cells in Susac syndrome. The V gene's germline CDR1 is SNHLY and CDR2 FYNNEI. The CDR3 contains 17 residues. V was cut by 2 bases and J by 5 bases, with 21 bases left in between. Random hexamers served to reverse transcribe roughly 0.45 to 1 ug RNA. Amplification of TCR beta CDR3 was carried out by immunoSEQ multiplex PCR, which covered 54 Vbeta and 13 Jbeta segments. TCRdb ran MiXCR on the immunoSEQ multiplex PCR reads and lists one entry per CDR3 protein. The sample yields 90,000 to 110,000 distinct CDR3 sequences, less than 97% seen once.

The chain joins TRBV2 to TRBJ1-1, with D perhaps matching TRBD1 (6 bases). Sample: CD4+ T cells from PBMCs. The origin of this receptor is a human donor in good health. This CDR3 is CASSEHGAGQWDTEAFF. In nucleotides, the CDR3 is TGTGCCAGCAGTGAACATGGGGCGGGACAATGGGATACTGAAGCTTTCTTT. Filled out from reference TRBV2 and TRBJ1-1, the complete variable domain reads EPEVTQTPSHQVTQMGQEVILRCVPISNHLYFYWYRQILGQKVEFLVSFYNNEISEKSEIFDDQFSVERPDGSNFTLKIRSTKLEDSAMYFCASSEHGAGQWDTEAFFGQGTRLTVV.